One T cell receptor beta chain is described in this entry. Nobody among the patients had been given any treatment before thyroid surgery. TCRdb re-called clones via MiXCR from the PCR reads. In the table there are about 22,000 clones, 21% of which are singletons. These data are taken from a study of metastatic and nonmetastatic thyroid tumors. Overall study: Repertoire comparison spanned blood and tumor or nodule tissue of malignant and benign thyroid patients.

Germline values: CDR1 SGHDN, CDR2 FVKESK. The CDR3 consists of 14 residues. The V and J ends lost 5 bases and 6 bases respectively, with 16 bases between them. The sequence was collected from a male donor with papillary thyroid cancer or a benign thyroid nodule (not recorded which). Some clones in this sample may be carry-over from other donors' samples. What was sequenced was blood. The V call is TRBV14, the J call TRBJ1-1, with D hard to call. This CDR3 is CASSLVQTDAEAFF. The DNA for the CDR3 is TGTGCCAGCAGCTTAGTACAGACGGACGCTGAAGCTTTCTTT.